This T cell receptor (beta chain) was recovered during a study of blood T cell repertoires in COVID-19. Study at large: The United States, Italy and Spain supplied acute and convalescent COVID-19 samples. T cells, B-cell-depleted T cells, or PBMCs provided the cDNA or gDNA that served as material.

This CDR3 region has 16 residues. CDR1 is LNHDA and CDR2 is SQIVND in the germline V gene (reference sequence). The V and J ends lost 6 bases and 7 bases, in that order; junction bases with no gene match: 14. Source study methods: From reference gene primer amplification, estimates of nucleated cell counts were derived. The data were produced by immunoSEQ multiplex PCR, yet TCRdb's version contains in-frame clones alone and is incomplete. That table is the source of V, J and clone size, and D and trimming were worked out from the DNA. Here the sample spans approximately 150,000 clones, about 80% being singletons.

This clonotype originated in a man in his 70s who had recovered from COVID-19. The V call is TRBV19, the J call TRBJ2-1, with 8 nucleotides matching TRBD2. Sequencing was done on a sample of peripheral blood. The CDR3 region is CASRSSGAGGGNEQFF. The DNA for the CDR3 is TGTGCCAGTAGATCAAGCGGGGCGGGAGGCGGGAATGAGCAGTTCTTC.